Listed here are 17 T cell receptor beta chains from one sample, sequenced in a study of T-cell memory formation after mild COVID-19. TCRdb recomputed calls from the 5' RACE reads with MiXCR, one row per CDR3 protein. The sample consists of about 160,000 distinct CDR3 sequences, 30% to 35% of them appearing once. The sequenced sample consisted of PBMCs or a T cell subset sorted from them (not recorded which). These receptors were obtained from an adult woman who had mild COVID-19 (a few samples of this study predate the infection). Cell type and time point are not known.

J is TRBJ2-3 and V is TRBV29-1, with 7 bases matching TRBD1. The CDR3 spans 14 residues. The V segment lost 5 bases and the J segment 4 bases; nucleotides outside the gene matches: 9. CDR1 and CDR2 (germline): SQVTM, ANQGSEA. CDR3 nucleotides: TGCAGCGTTTACTACTGGGACAGATCAGATACGCAGTATTTT. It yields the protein CSVYYWDRSDTQYF.

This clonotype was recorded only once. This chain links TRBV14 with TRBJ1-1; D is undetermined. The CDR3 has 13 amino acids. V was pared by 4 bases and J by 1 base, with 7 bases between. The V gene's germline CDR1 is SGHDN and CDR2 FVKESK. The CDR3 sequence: CASSRMENTEAFF. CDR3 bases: TGTGCCAGCAGCCGGATGGAGAACACTGAAGCTTTCTTT.

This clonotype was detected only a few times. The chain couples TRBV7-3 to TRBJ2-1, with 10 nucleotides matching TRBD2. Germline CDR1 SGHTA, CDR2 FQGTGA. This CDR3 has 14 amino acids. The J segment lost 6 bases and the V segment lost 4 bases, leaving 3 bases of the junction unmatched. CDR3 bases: TGTGCCAGCAGCTCCTCTAGCGGGAGCAATGAGCAGTTCTTC. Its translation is CASSSSSGSNEQFF.

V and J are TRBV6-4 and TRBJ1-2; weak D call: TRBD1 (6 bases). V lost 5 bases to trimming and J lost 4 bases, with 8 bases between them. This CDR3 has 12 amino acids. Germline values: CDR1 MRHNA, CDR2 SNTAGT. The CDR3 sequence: CASSSDSYGYTF. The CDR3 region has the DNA TGTGCCAGCAGTTCGGACAGCTATGGCTACACCTTC.

The DNA for the CDR3 is TGTGCCAGCAGCTTAGCCCGGCGGGCGGGGGGCACAGATACGCAGTATTTT. This codes for CASSLARRAGGTDTQYF. This chain connects TRBV11-2 to TRBJ2-3; 7 bases map to TRBD2. Germline lookup yields CDR1 SGHAT and CDR2 FQNNGV. There are 17 residues in the CDR3. V lost 1 base and J lost 1; bases outside the gene matches: 8. Full variable domain (remainder filled in from reference TRBV11-2 and TRBJ2-3): EAGVAQSPRYKIIEKRQSVAFWCNPISGHATLYWYQQILGQGPKLLIQFQNNGVVDDSQLPKDRFSAERLKGVDSTLKIQPAKLEDSAVYLCASSLARRAGGTDTQYFGPGTRLTVL.

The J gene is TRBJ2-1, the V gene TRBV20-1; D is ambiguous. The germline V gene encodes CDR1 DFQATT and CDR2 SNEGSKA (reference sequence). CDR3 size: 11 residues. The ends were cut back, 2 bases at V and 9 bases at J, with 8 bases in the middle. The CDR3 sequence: CSARNLGEQFF. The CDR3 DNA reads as TGCAGTGCTAGAAATCTGGGTGAGCAGTTCTTC.

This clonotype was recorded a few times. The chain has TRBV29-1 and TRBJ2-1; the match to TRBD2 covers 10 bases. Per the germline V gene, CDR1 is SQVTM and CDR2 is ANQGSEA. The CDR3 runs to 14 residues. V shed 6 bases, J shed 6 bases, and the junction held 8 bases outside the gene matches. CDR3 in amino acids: CSVATGTSANEQFF. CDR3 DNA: TGCAGCGTCGCTACCGGGACTAGCGCCAATGAGCAGTTCTTC.

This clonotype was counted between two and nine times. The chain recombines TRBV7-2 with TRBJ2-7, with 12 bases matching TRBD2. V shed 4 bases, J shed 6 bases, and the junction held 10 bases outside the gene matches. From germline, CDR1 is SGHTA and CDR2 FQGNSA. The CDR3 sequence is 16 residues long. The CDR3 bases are TGTGCCAGCAGCTCTCGGACTAGCGGGAATTATCGCGAGCAGTACTTC. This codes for CASSSRTSGNYREQYF. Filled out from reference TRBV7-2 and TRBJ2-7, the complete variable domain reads GAGVSQSPSNKVTEKGKDVELRCDPISGHTALYWYRQSLGQGLEFLIYFQGNSAPDKSGLPSDRFSAERTGGSVSTLTIQRTQQEDSAVYLCASSSRTSGNYREQYFGPGTRLTVT.

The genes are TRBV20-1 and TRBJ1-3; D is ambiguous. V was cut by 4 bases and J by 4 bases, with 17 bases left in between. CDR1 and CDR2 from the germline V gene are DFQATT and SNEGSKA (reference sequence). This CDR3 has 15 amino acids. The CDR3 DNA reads TGCAGTGCTACAGGCCGGTCTTTTCTCGGAAACACCATATATTTT. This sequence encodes CSATGRSFLGNTIYF.

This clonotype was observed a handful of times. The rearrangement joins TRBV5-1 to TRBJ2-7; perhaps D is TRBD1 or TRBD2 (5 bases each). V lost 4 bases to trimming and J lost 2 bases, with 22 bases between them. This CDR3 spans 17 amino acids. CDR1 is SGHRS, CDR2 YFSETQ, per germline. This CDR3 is CASSPDGVGGLAYEQYF. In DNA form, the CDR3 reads TGCGCCAGCAGCCCGGACGGGGTTGGGGGTCTGGCCTACGAGCAGTACTTC.

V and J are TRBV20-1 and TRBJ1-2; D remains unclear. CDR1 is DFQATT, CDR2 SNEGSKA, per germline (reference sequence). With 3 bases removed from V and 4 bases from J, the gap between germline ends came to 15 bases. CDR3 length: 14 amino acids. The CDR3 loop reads CSARNPLFFYGYTF. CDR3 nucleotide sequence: TGCAGTGCTAGGAACCCCCTATTCTTCTATGGCTACACCTTC.

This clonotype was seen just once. The CDR3 sequence: CASSPGTESYEQYF. CDR3 bases: TGTGCCAGCTCACCCGGGACAGAAAGCTACGAGCAGTACTTC. The rearrangement joins TRBV18 to TRBJ2-7; TRBD1 matches at 7 bases. Germline lookup yields CDR1 KGHSH and CDR2 LQKENI. Unmatched junction bases numbered 5, after V lost 3 bases and J lost 3 bases. This CDR3 has 14 amino acids.

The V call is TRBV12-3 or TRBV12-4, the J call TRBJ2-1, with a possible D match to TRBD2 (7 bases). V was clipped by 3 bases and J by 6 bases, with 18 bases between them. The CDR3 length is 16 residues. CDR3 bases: TGTGCCAGCAGTTTTTGGGGAGGGGGAGCCGGCAATGAGCAGTTCTTC. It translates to CASSFWGGGAGNEQFF.

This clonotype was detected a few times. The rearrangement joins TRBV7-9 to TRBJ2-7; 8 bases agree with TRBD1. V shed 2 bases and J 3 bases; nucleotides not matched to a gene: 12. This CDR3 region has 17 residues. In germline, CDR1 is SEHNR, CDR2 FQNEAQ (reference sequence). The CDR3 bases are TGTGCCAGCAGCTTAAGTACGTGGGACAGGAACTTCTACGAGCAGTACTTC. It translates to CASSLSTWDRNFYEQYF. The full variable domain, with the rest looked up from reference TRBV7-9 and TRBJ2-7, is DTGVSQNPRHKITKRGQNVTFRCDPISEHNRLYWYRQTLGQGPEFLTYFQNEAQLEKSRLLSDRFSAERPKGSFSTLEIQRTEQGDSAMYLCASSLSTWDRNFYEQYFGPGTRLTVT.

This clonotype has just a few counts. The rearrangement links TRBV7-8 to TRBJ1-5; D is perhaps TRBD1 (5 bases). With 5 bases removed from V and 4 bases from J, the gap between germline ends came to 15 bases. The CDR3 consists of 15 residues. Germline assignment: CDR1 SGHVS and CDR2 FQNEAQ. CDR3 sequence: CASSPGGTANQPQHF. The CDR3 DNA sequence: TGTGCCAGCAGCCCGGGGGGGACTGCAAATCAGCCCCAGCATTTT.

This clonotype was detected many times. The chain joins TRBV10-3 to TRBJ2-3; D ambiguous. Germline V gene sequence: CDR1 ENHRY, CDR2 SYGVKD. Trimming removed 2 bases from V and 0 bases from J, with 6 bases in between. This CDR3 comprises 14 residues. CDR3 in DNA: TGTGCCATCAGTGAGCCAGCTAGCACAGATACGCAGTATTTT. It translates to CAISEPASTDTQYF.

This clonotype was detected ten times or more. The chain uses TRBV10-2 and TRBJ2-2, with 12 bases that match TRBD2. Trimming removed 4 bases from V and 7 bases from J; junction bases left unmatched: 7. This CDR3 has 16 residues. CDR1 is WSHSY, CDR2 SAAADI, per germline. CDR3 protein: CASSVLAGGGGGELFF. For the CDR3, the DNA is TGCGCCAGCAGTGTACTAGCGGGAGGTGGTGGCGGGGAGCTGTTTTTT.